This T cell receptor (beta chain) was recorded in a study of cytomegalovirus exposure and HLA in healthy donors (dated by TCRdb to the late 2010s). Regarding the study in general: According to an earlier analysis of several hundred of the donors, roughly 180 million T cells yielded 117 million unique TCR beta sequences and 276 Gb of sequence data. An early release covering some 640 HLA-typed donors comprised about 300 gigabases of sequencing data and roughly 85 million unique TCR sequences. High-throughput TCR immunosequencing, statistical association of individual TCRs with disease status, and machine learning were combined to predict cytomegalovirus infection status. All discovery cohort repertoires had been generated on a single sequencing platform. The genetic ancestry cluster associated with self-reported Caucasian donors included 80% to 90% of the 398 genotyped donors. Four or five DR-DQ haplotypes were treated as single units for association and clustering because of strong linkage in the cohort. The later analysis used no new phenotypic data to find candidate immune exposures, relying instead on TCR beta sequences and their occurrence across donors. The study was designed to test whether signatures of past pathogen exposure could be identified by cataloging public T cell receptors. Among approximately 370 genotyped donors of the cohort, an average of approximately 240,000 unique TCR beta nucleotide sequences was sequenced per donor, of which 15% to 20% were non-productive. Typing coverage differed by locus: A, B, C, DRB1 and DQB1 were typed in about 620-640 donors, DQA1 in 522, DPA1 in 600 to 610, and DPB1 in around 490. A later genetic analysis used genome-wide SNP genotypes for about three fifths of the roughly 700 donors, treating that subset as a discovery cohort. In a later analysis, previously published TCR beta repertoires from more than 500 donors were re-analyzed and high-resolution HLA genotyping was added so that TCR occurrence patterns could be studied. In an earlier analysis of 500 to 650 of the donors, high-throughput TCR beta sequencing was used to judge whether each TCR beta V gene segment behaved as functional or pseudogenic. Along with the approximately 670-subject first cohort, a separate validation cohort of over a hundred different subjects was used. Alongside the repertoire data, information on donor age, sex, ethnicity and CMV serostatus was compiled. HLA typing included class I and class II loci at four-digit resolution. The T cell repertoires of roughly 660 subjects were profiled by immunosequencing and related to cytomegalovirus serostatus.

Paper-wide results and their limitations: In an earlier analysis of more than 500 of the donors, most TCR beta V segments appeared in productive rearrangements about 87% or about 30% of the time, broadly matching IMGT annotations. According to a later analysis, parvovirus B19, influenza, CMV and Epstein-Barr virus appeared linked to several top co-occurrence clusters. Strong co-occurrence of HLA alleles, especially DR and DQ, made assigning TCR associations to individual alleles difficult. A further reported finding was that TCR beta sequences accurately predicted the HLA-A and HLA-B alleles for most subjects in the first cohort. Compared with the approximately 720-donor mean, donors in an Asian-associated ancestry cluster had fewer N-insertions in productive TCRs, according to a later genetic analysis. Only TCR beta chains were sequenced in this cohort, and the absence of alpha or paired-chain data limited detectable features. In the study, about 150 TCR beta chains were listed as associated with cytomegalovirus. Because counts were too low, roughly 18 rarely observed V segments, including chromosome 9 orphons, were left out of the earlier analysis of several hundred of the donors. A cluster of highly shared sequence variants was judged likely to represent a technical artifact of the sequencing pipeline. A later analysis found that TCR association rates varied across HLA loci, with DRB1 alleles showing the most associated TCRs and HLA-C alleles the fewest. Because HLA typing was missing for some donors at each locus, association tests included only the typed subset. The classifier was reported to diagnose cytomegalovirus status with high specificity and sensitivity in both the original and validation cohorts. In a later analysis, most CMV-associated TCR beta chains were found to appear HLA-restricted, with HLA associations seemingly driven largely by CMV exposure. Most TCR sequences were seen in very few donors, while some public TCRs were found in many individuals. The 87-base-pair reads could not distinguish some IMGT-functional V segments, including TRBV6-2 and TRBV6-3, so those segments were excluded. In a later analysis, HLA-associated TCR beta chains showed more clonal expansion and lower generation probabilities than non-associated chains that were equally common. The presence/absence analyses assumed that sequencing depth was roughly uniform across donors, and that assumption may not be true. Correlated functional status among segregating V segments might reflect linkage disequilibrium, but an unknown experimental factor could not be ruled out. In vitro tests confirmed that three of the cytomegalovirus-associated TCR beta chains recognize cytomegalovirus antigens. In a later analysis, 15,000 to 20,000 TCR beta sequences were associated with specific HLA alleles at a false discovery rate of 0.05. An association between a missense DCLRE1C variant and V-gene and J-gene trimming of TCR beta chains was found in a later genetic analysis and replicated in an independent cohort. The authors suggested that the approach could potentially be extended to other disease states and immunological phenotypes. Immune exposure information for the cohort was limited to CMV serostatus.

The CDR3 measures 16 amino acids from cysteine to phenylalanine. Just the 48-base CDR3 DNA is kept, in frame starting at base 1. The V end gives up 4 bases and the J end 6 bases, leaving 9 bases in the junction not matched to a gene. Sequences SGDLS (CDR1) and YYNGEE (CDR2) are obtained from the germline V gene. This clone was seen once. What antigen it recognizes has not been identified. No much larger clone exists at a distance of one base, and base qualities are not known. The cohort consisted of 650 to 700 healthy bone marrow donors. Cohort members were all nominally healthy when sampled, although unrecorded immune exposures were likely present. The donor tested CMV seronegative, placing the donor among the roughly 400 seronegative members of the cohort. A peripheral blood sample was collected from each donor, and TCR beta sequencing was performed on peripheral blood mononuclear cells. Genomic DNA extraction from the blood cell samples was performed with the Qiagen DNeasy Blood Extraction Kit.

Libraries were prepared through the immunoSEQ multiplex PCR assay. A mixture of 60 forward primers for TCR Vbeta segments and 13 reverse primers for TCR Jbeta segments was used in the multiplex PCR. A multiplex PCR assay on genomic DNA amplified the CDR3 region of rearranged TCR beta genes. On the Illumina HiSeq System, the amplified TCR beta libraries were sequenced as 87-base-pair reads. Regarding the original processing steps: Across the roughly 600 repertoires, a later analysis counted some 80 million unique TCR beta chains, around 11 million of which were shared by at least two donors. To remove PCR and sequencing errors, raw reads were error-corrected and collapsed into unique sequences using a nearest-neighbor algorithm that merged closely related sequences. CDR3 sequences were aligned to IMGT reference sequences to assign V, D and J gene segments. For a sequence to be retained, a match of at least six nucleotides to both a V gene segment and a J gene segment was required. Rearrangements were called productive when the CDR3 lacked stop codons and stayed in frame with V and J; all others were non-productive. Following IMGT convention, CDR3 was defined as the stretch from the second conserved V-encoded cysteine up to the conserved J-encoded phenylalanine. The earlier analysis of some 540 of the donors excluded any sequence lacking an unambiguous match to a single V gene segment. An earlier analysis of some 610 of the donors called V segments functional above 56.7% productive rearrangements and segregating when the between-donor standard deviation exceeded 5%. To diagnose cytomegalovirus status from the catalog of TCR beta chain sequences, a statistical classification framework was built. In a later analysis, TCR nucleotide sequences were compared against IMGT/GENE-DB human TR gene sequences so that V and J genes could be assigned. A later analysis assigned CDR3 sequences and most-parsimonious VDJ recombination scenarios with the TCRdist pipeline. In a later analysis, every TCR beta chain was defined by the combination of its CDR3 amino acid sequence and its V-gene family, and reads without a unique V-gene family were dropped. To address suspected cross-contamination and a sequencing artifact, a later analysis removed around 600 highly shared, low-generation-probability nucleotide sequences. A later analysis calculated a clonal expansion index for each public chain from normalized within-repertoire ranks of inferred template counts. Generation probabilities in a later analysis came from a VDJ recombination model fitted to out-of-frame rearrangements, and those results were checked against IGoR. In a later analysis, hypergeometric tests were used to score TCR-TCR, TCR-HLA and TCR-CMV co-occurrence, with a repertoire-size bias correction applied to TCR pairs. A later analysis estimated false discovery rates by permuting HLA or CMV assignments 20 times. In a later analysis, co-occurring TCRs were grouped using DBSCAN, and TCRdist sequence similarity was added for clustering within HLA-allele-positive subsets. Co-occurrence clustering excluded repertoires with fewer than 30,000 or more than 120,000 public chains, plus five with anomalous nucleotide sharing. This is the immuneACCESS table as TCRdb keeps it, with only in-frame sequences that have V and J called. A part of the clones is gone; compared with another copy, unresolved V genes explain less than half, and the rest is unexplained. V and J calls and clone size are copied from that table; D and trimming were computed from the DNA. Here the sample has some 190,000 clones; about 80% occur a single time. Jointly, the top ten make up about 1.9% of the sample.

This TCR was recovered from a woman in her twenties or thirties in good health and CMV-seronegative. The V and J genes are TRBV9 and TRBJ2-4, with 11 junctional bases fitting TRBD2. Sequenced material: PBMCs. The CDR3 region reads CASSPSTSGGSNIQYF. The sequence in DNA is TGTGCCAGCAGCCCCTCAACTAGCGGGGGCTCAAACATTCAGTACTTC. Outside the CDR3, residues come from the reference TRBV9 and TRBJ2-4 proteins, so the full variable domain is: DSGVTQTPKHLITATGQRVTLRCSPRSGDLSVYWYQQSLDQGLQFLIQYYNGEERAKGNILERFSAQQFPDLHSELNLSSLELGDSALYFCASSPSTSGGSNIQYFGAGTRLSVL.